These 23 T cell receptor beta chains came from one sample sequenced in a study of blood T cell repertoires in COVID-19 (dated by TCRdb to the early 2020s). Preparation of the library involved the immunoSEQ multiplex PCR assay. TCRdb obtained this table from immuneACCESS and retained in-frame rearrangements with V and J assigned. These tables miss some clones; where compared with another copy, unresolved V genes account for less than half of the shortfall, and the remainder is unexplained. This sample has tens of thousands of clones in its table, and almost 85% of those were observed once. The leading ten clones occupy 7.4% of the sample. The sample comprised peripheral blood. The receptor source for this set is a human donor in a cohort sampled during active COVID-19.

The V and J genes are TRBV30 and TRBJ2-1, with 12 bases that match TRBD2. V lost 7 bases, J lost 12 bases, and 13 bases stayed unmatched. The CDR3 has 14 amino acids. Germline CDR1 and CDR2: GTSNPN and SVGIG (reference sequence). CDR3 bases: TGTGCCTACCGGGCTAGCGGGAGGGCCTTTGGGCAGTTCTTC. This gives the protein CAYRASGRAFGQFF.

The rearrangement links TRBV5-1 to TRBJ1-2; D is unresolved. CDR1 SGHRS and CDR2 YFSETQ come from the germline V gene. V lost 0 bases and J lost 7, with 7 bases in between. The CDR3 covers 12 residues. CDR3 region: CASSLGSGGYTF. CDR3 sequence (DNA): TGCGCCAGCAGCTTGGGTAGTGGTGGCTACACCTTC.

This chain uses TRBV24-1 with TRBJ2-7; 10 bases map to TRBD1. Germline assignment: CDR1 KGHDR and CDR2 SFDVKD. The J segment lost 6 bases and the V segment lost 11 bases, leaving 9 bases of the junction unmatched. This CDR3 is 13 amino acids long. The CDR3 is CAIAGTGDFEQYF. The CDR3 nucleotides are TGTGCCATCGCCGGGACAGGGGATTTCGAGCAGTACTTC.

This clone was seen just once. This chain uses TRBV23-1 with TRBJ1-2; TRBD1 matches 7 bases. TRBV23-1 is an open reading frame, and its role is uncertain. J gave up 8 bases and V 7 bases, and 13 bases lay outside the gene matches. This CDR3 spans 14 amino acids. The chain's CDR3 is CASNPMTGHGGYTF. The CDR3 DNA reads as TGCGCCAGCAACCCTATGACAGGGCATGGGGGCTACACCTTC.

The chain combines TRBV19 with TRBJ2-1; 7 bases map to TRBD1. The CDR3 totals 14 residues. The germline gives CDR1 LNHDA, CDR2 SQIVND (reference sequence). After removal of 6 bases from V and 3 bases from J, the junction contained 5 bases not matched to a gene. The CDR3 reads CASSSQGFYNEQFF. CDR3 coding DNA: TGTGCCAGTAGCTCACAGGGGTTCTACAATGAGCAGTTCTTC.

This sequence joins TRBV12-3 or TRBV12-4 and TRBJ2-7; no firm D call. This CDR3 has 13 residues. Trimming removed 1 base from V and 11 bases from J, with 15 bases in between. The CDR3 loop is CASSLGRSDSKYF. The CDR3 DNA reads TGTGCCAGCAGTTTAGGAAGGAGCGACTCGAAGTACTTC.

This clone was detected only once. The chain employs TRBV6-5 and TRBJ2-3, with D unclear. CDR1 MNHEY and CDR2 SVGAGI come from the germline V gene. V lost 10 bases, J lost 3 bases, and 20 bases lay in between. This CDR3 is 15 amino acids long. The CDR3 here is CATRRGRSLTDTQYF. For the CDR3, the DNA is TGTGCCACCCGACGCGGCCGGTCCCTTACAGATACGCAGTATTTT.

This chain connects TRBV2 to TRBJ1-2; TRBD1 aligns across 7 bases. The V and J ends lost 4 bases and 8 bases, in that order; junction bases with no gene match: 10. CDR1 and CDR2 from the germline V gene are SNHLY and FYNNEI. CDR3 length equals 14 residues. CDR3 DNA: TGTGCCAGCAGTGCAGAGACAGGGACGTTAGGCTACACCTTC. Protein product: CASSAETGTLGYTF.

This chain links TRBV7-9 with TRBJ1-2; D not certain. The germline V gene has CDR1 SEHNR and CDR2 FQNEAQ (reference sequence). V lost 3 bases to trimming and J lost 5 bases, with 10 bases between them. The CDR3 spans 13 residues. This chain's CDR3 is CASSFAERYGYTF. As DNA, the CDR3 is TGTGCCAGCAGCTTTGCCGAGAGATATGGCTACACCTTC.

This chain uses TRBV18 with TRBJ1-1; 8 positions agree with TRBD1. V dropped 5 bases and J dropped 3; count of bases not matched to a gene: 8. The CDR3 contains 15 residues. Germline values: CDR1 KGHSH, CDR2 LQKENI. The CDR3 loop reads CASSAVTGGDTEAFF. The CDR3 DNA follows: TGTGCCAGCTCAGCCGTCACAGGGGGGGACACTGAAGCTTTCTTT.

The CDR3 coding sequence is TGCGCCAGCAGCACCGGACAGGGCTACGAGCAGTACTTC. Protein: CASSTGQGYEQYF. The chain joins TRBV5-1 to TRBJ2-7; TRBD1 matches at 8 bases. CDR3 length: 13 residues. With 4 bases clipped from V and 3 bases from J, the junction kept 3 bases outside the gene matches. CDR1 is SGHRS and CDR2 is YFSETQ in the germline V gene. The whole variable domain, remainder taken from reference TRBV5-1 and TRBJ2-7, is KAGVTQTPRYLIKTRGQQVTLSCSPISGHRSVSWYQQTPGQGLQFLFEYFSETQRNKGNFPGRFSGRQFSNSRSEMNVSTLELGDSALYLCASSTGQGYEQYFGPGTRLTVT.

V usage is TRBV5-1 and J usage is TRBJ2-3, with a weak D call TRBD2 (6 bases). The CDR3 has 14 amino acids. Trimming left V 6 bases short and J 3 bases short, with 14 bases between. CDR1 is SGHRS, CDR2 YFSETQ, per germline. CDR3 protein: CASNSAGNTDTQYF. The DNA for the CDR3 is TGCGCCAGCAACTCTGCGGGGAATACAGATACGCAGTATTTT.

This chain uses TRBV4-2 with TRBJ2-7, with 7 bases aligning to TRBD1. Germline CDR1 LGHNA, CDR2 YNFKEQ. The CDR3 has 15 amino acids. The V and J ends lost 5 bases and 2 bases, in that order; junction bases with no gene match: 9. CDR3 nucleotides: TGTGCCAGCAGCAACCTAGGGGACAGAACCTACGAGCAGTACTTC. It codes for CASSNLGDRTYEQYF.

The J gene is TRBJ1-1, the V gene TRBV2, with 10 bases fitting TRBD1. V trimming: 3 bases; J trimming: 5 bases; junction bases outside the gene matches: 6. The CDR3 is 15 residues long. Germline CDR1 reads SNHLY; CDR2 reads FYNNEI. The CDR3 is CASSDGDRGSTEAFF. CDR3 sequence (DNA): TGTGCCAGCAGTGATGGGGACAGGGGATCGACTGAAGCTTTCTTT.

This rearrangement joins TRBV7-9 to TRBJ2-5; TRBD1 agrees at 8 bases. CDR1 is SEHNR, CDR2 FQNEAQ, per germline (reference sequence). The CDR3 totals 14 residues. J lost 1 base, V lost 5 bases, and 3 bases had no gene match. CDR3 sequence: CASSRQGTQETQYF. The CDR3 DNA reads as TGTGCCAGCAGCCGACAGGGGACCCAAGAGACCCAGTACTTC.

This clone was observed once. V and J are TRBV14 and TRBJ2-7, with D unclear. Germline V gives CDR1 SGHDN, CDR2 FVKESK. V dropped 0 bases and J dropped 9 bases, with 9 bases sitting between them. The CDR3 spans 12 residues. The CDR3 DNA is TGTGCCAGCAGCCAAGATGGCCAGTCGCAGTACTTC. Its protein product is CASSQDGQSQYF.

This clone showed up just once. V and J are TRBV18 and TRBJ2-2; D perhaps matches TRBD2 (6 bases). This CDR3 is built from 13 residues. Germline V gene sequence: CDR1 KGHSH, CDR2 LQKENI. V lost 6 bases to trimming and J lost 4 bases, with 9 bases between them. The CDR3: CASSLEGTGELFF. The DNA of the CDR3 is TGTGCCAGCTCCCTGGAGGGCACCGGGGAGCTGTTTTTT.

V and J are TRBV4-2 and TRBJ2-5; 9 nucleotides line up with TRBD1. The V gene's germline CDR1 is LGHNA and CDR2 YNFKEQ. Trimming at V came to 1 base and at J to 5 bases, leaving 5 bases not matched to a gene. This CDR3 has 15 residues. The CDR3 spells CASSQGEDRGETQYF. In DNA, the CDR3 is TGTGCCAGCAGCCAAGGCGAGGACAGGGGTGAGACCCAGTACTTC.

J is TRBJ1-2 and V is TRBV7-9; TRBD1 might be the D (6 bases). Germline CDR1 is SEHNR and CDR2 is FQNEAQ (reference sequence). The V end was cut by 5 bases, the J end by 7 bases, with 14 bases between. The CDR3 is 13 amino acids. In nucleotides, the CDR3 is TGTGCCAGCAGCCTACCTACAGGGTCTGGCTACACCTTC. Encoded protein: CASSLPTGSGYTF.

The V and J genes are TRBV7-9 and TRBJ2-7; perhaps TRBD1 as D (6 bases). From germline, CDR1 is SEHNR and CDR2 FQNEAQ (reference sequence). Trimming pared 5 bases from V and 2 bases from J, leaving 13 bases between. CDR3 length equals 14 residues. CDR3 sequence reads: CASSKRDTTYEQYF. Written as DNA, the CDR3 is TGTGCCAGCAGCAAAAGGGACACCACCTACGAGCAGTACTTC.

V gene TRBV7-6 combines with J gene TRBJ2-2, with D tentatively TRBD1 (6 bases). V gave up 0 bases and J gave up 7 bases, with 9 bases separating them. The CDR3 has 14 residues. CDR1 and CDR2 from the germline V gene are SGHVS and FNYEAQ. This CDR3 is CASSLAHRVGELFF. Written as DNA, the CDR3 is TGTGCCAGCAGCTTAGCCCACAGGGTCGGGGAGCTGTTTTTT.

The V and J genes are TRBV29-1 and TRBJ1-3; D is perhaps TRBD1 (6 bases). This CDR3 comprises 14 residues. CDR1 is SQVTM, CDR2 ANQGSEA, per germline. Trimming stripped 6 bases from V and 0 bases from J, with 12 bases between. DNA for the CDR3: TGCAGCGTGGCAGGGGTCAGCTCTGGAAACACCATATATTTT. Translating gives CSVAGVSSGNTIYF.

The chain employs TRBV10-1 and TRBJ1-1, with 8 bases lining up with TRBD1. CDR1 WNHNN and CDR2 SYGVQD come from the germline V gene (reference sequence). The junction had 2 bases not matched to a gene; V was cut back by 2 bases and J by 9 bases. The CDR3 length is 12 residues. The CDR3 DNA reads TGCGCCAGCAGTGAGGGACAGGGAAAAGCTTTCTTT. The encoded protein is CASSEGQGKAFF.